A single sample gave rise to the 26 T cell receptor beta chains below, sequenced in a study of blood T cell repertoires in COVID-19. Method: immunoSEQ multiplex PCR; TCRdb's copy keeps in-frame clones and lacks some. Counted here are roughly 63,000 clones, 60% to 75% occurring once; the ten biggest clones make up approximately 30%. Sequencing was carried out using peripheral blood. The receptors shown here come from a woman of 80 years or more with acute or convalescent COVID-19.

The chain links TRBV7-2 to TRBJ1-6, with a weak D call TRBD1 (6 bases). The CDR3 has 14 amino acids. Germline loops: CDR1 SGHTA, CDR2 FQGNSA. V was clipped by 3 bases and J by 11 bases, with 14 bases between them. Written as DNA, the CDR3 is TGTGCCAGCAGCTTTGGAGGGGGGGGGGCACCCCTCCACTTT. Translated, it gives CASSFGGGGAPLHF.

This clone was observed at least ten times. The chain couples TRBV29-1 to TRBJ2-3, with 8 bases lining up with TRBD2. This CDR3 is built from 14 residues. J was trimmed by 3 bases and V by 6 bases; bases with no gene match: 8. The germline V gene encodes CDR1 SQVTM and CDR2 ANQGSEA. This CDR3 reads CSVAGREGTDTQYF. CDR3 bases: TGCAGCGTGGCGGGACGGGAGGGAACAGATACGCAGTATTTT.

The sample holds a few counts of this clone. This chain joins TRBV7-2 and TRBJ2-7; a weak D match, TRBD2 (5 bases). In germline, CDR1 is SGHTA, CDR2 FQGNSA. Between the trimmed V and J ends, which lost 1 base and 6 bases, there was a span of 16 bases. This CDR3 has 15 residues. The DNA of the CDR3 is TGTGCCAGCAGCTTAGAGCTGACGAGGGCTCTCGAGCAGTACTTC. Protein product: CASSLELTRALEQYF.

This chain uses TRBV19 with TRBJ1-1, with 9 bases fitting TRBD1. The germline gives CDR1 LNHDA, CDR2 SQIVND (reference sequence). J gave up 5 bases and V 5 bases, and 12 bases lay outside the gene matches. The CDR3 contains 16 residues. CDR3 protein: CASSSRTQGARTEAFF. CDR3 bases: TGTGCCAGTAGTTCGCGAACACAGGGGGCGCGGACTGAAGCTTTCTTT.

The rearrangement links TRBV18 to TRBJ2-1, with 10 bases aligning to TRBD1. The V and J ends lost 6 bases and 9 bases, in that order; junction bases with no gene match: 14. Per germline, CDR1 KGHSH and CDR2 LQKENI. CDR3 size: 16 residues. DNA for the CDR3: TGTGCCAGCTCCCCTAACCTGGACAGGGGGACAGGTGAGCAGTTCTTC. This gives the protein CASSPNLDRGTGEQFF. The whole variable domain, remainder taken from reference TRBV18 and TRBJ2-1, is NAGVMQNPRHLVRRRGQEARLRCSPMKGHSHVYWYRQLPEEGLKFMVYLQKENIIDESGMPKERFSAEFPKEGPSILRIQQVVRGDSAAYFCASSPNLDRGTGEQFFGPGTRLTVL.

V is TRBV15 and J is TRBJ2-7; D possibly corresponds to TRBD2 (6 bases). CDR3 size: 15 residues. V lost 0 bases and J lost 6, with 15 bases in between. From germline, CDR1 is LNHNV and CDR2 YYDKDF (reference sequence). In DNA form, the CDR3 reads TGTGCCACCAGCAGAGATTACGGGACTGTTTCCGAGCAGTACTTC. Translated, it gives CATSRDYGTVSEQYF.

Here the CDR3 DNA reads TGCAGCGTTGAAGAGACCGGAGGTGGCTACACCTTC. This sequence encodes CSVEETGGGYTF. This rearrangement joins TRBV29-1 to TRBJ1-2, with unresolved D. Germline V gives CDR1 SQVTM, CDR2 ANQGSEA. The CDR3 has 12 amino acids. The V end was cut by 0 bases, the J end by 7 bases, with 9 bases between.

The chain couples TRBV6-1 to TRBJ2-3, with 7 bases aligning to TRBD2. CDR1 MNHNS and CDR2 SASEGT come from the germline V gene. Trimming removed 1 base from V and 3 bases from J; junction bases left unmatched: 1. CDR3 length equals 14 residues. The CDR3 sequence is CASSEGLATDTQYF. The CDR3 DNA sequence: TGTGCCAGCAGTGAAGGACTAGCAACAGATACGCAGTATTTT.

CDR3 DNA: TGTGCCAGCAAGGGACAGTCGAACACTGAAGCTTTCTTT. This codes for CASKGQSNTEAFF. The rearrangement joins TRBV6-5 to TRBJ1-1; the match to TRBD1 covers 7 bases. V dropped 7 bases and J dropped 1; count of bases not matched to a gene: 3. The CDR3 has 13 amino acids. CDR1 and CDR2 (germline): MNHEY, SVGAGI.

J is TRBJ2-7 and V is TRBV4-3; no clear D. The CDR3 covers 14 residues. V lost 0 bases, J lost 5 bases, and 11 bases lay in between. In germline, CDR1 is LGHNA, CDR2 YSLEER. CDR3 protein: CASSQDRFVDEQYF. As DNA, the CDR3 is TGCGCCAGCAGCCAAGATCGGTTCGTTGACGAGCAGTACTTC.

This clone was detected a few times. The V gene is TRBV3-1 (or the pseudogene TRBV3-2), the J gene TRBJ2-7; D perhaps matches TRBD2 (6 bases). The germline V gene encodes CDR1 LGHDT and CDR2 YNNKEL (reference sequence). The CDR3 totals 14 residues. V gave up 2 bases and J gave up 3 bases, with 11 bases separating them. The CDR3 here is CASSQRGEGYEQYF. DNA of the CDR3: TGTGCCAGCAGCCAACGCGGGGAAGGCTACGAGCAGTACTTC.

The chain recombines TRBV10-3 with TRBJ1-5, with D uncertain. Trimming removed 0 bases from V and 7 bases from J, with 10 bases in between. The CDR3 loop spans 14 amino acids. CDR1 and CDR2 (germline): ENHRY, SYGVKD. The CDR3 sequence: CAISESGISQPQHF. The DNA for the CDR3 is TGTGCCATCAGTGAGTCGGGCATAAGCCAGCCCCAGCATTTT.

The chain joins TRBV5-1 to TRBJ1-4, with D tentatively TRBD1 (5 bases). The CDR3 is made up of 14 amino acids. The V gene lost 4 bases and the J gene lost 5 bases, with 12 bases spanning the gap. CDR1 and CDR2 from the germline V gene are SGHRS and YFSETQ. The CDR3 reads CASSRDRLNEKLFF. Written as DNA, the CDR3 is TGCGCCAGCAGCCGCGACAGATTGAATGAAAAACTGTTTTTT.

The chain is built from TRBV28 and TRBJ1-1; 7 nucleotides line up with TRBD1. Germline CDR1 reads MDHEN; CDR2 reads SYDVKM. The trim removed 10 bases at V and 0 bases at J, leaving 17 bases unmatched. This CDR3 contains 17 residues. As DNA, the CDR3 is TGTGCCAACTACGGGACAGAATTTCTGGTAGTGAACACTGAAGCTTTCTTT. Residues: CANYGTEFLVVNTEAFF.

The rearrangement links TRBV28 to TRBJ2-1; a weak D match, TRBD1 (6 bases). CDR1 is MDHEN, CDR2 SYDVKM, per germline. Trimming stripped 3 bases from V and 8 bases from J, with 11 bases between. The CDR3 loop spans 13 amino acids. The DNA for the CDR3 is TGTGCCAGCAGTTTCCAGTACAGGGATGAGCAGTTCTTC. Protein: CASSFQYRDEQFF.

This rearrangement joins TRBV28 to TRBJ1-3; 12 bases map to TRBD1. Germline V gene sequence: CDR1 MDHEN, CDR2 SYDVKM. V shed 6 bases, J shed 9 bases, and the junction held 9 bases outside the gene matches. The CDR3 runs to 15 residues. CDR3 in DNA: TGTGCCAGCAGCCGGGACAGGGGGCGCTTCGCCACCATATATTTT. This sequence encodes CASSRDRGRFATIYF.

The chain has TRBV7-8 and TRBJ2-3; 8 positions agree with TRBD2. This CDR3 spans 14 amino acids. The V gene's germline CDR1 is SGHVS and CDR2 FQNEAQ. V lost 5 bases to trimming and J lost 3 bases; unmatched junction nucleotides: 4. The CDR3 loop is CASSPREGTDTQYF. Here the CDR3 DNA reads TGTGCCAGCAGCCCCCGGGAGGGGACAGATACGCAGTATTTT.

The chain joins TRBV30 to TRBJ2-3; 7 nucleotides align to TRBD1. V lost 1 base, J lost 1 base, and 5 bases stayed unmatched. CDR1 and CDR2 (germline): GTSNPN, SVGIG (reference sequence). There are 15 residues in the CDR3. This chain's CDR3 is CAWSADRVRTDTQYF. CDR3 nucleotides: TGTGCCTGGAGTGCAGACAGGGTACGCACAGATACGCAGTATTTT.

The chain carries TRBV20-1 and TRBJ2-7; TRBD2 matches 11 bases. CDR1 and CDR2 from the germline V gene are DFQATT and SNEGSKA (reference sequence). There are 15 residues in the CDR3. The junction had 11 bases not matched to a gene; V was cut back by 3 bases and J by 7 bases. In nucleotides, the CDR3 is TGCAGTGCTAGTATATTAGCGGGAGGGGAGGGAGAGCAGTACTTC. Its protein is CSASILAGGEGEQYF.

The CDR3 protein is CATCREGNTEAFF. The CDR3 DNA reads TGTGCCACATGCAGGGAGGGAAACACTGAAGCTTTCTTT. The rearrangement links TRBV10-3 to TRBJ1-1, with D possibly TRBD1 on 5 matching bases. The CDR3 is 13 residues long. CDR1 is ENHRY and CDR2 is SYGVKD in the germline V gene. V was shortened by 10 bases and J by 2 bases, with 14 bases between the two germline ends.

The chain carries TRBV10-2 and TRBJ2-3; possible D gene TRBD1, 6 bases. V was trimmed by 3 bases and J by 0 bases, leaving 13 bases between them. The CDR3 sequence is 16 residues long. Germline CDR1 is WSHSY and CDR2 is SAAADI. CDR3 DNA: TGCGCCAGCAGTGAAGTGGGGGCGTTGAGCACAGATACGCAGTATTTT. Translating it yields CASSEVGALSTDTQYF.

This chain links TRBV10-3 with TRBJ2-7; 9 bases fit TRBD2. V was clipped by 6 bases and J by 4 bases; unmatched bases: 7. This CDR3 region has 14 residues. The germline gives CDR1 ENHRY, CDR2 SYGVKD. In DNA, the CDR3 is TGTGCCATCAGACCTAGCGGGACCCAATACGAGCAGTACTTC. The encoded protein is CAIRPSGTQYEQYF.

This rearrangement joins TRBV10-3 to TRBJ1-1; maybe TRBD1 (5 bases). V lost 4 bases and J lost 1, with 7 bases in between. There are 13 residues in the CDR3. The germline V gene encodes CDR1 ENHRY and CDR2 SYGVKD. The CDR3 DNA sequence: TGTGCCATCAGTGGAAGGGGGAACACTGAAGCTTTCTTT. Encoded protein: CAISGRGNTEAFF.

This sequence joins TRBV19 and TRBJ2-1, with TRBD2 identical over 8 bases. CDR1 and CDR2 (germline): LNHDA, SQIVND (reference sequence). The J segment lost 0 bases and the V segment lost 6 bases, leaving 13 bases of the junction unmatched. The CDR3 consists of 18 residues. Here the CDR3 reads CASSPRPRGGSSYNEQFF. Here the CDR3 DNA reads TGTGCCAGTAGCCCTCGGCCTCGGGGGGGCAGCTCCTACAATGAGCAGTTCTTC.

V usage is TRBV5-1 and J usage is TRBJ2-2; TRBD2 matches at 9 bases. V shed 5 bases and J 0 bases; nucleotides not matched to a gene: 26. Germline values: CDR1 SGHRS, CDR2 YFSETQ. The CDR3 sequence is 23 residues long. This CDR3 reads CASRKLMPTGLPRLAANTGELFF. As DNA, the CDR3 is TGCGCCAGCAGGAAGCTTATGCCCACCGGACTACCGCGACTAGCGGCGAACACCGGGGAGCTGTTTTTT.

The chain employs TRBV7-9 and TRBJ1-2, with a tentative D call TRBD1 (6 bases). The CDR3 is made up of 14 amino acids. V lost 4 bases to trimming and J lost 4 bases, with 13 bases between them. Germline V gene sequence: CDR1 SEHNR, CDR2 FQNEAQ (reference sequence). CDR3 residues: CASSSQQGGYGYTF. CDR3 in DNA: TGTGCCAGCAGCTCCCAACAGGGCGGCTATGGCTACACCTTC.